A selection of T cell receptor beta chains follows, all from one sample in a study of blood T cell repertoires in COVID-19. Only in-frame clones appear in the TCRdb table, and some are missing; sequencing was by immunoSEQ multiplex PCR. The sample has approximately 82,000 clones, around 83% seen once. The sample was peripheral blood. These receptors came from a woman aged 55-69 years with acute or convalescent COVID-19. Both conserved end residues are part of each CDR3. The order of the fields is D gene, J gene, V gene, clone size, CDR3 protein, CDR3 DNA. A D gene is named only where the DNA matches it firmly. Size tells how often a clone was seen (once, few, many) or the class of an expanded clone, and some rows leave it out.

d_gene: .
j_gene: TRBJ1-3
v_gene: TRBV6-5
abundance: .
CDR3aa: CASRGQGSGNTIYF
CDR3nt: TGTGCCAGCAGGGGTCAGGGCTCTGGAAACACCATATATTTT

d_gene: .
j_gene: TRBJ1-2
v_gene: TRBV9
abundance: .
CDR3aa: CASSPQLRANYGYTF
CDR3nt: TGTGCCAGCAGCCCACAGTTGCGAGCTAACTATGGCTACACCTTC

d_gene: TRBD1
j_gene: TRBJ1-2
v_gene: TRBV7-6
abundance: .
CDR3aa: CASSSYRGVNYGYTF
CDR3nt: TGTGCCAGCAGCTCCTACAGGGGGGTCAACTATGGCTACACCTTC

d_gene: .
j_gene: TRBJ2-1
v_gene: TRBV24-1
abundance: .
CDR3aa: CATVARGSYNEQFF
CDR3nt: TGTGCCACCGTGGCTCGGGGGTCCTACAATGAGCAGTTCTTC

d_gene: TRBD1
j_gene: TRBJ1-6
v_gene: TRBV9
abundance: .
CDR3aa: CASSPRDSPVSPLHF
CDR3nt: TGTGCCAGCAGCCCACGGGACAGCCCTGTGTCACCCCTCCACTTT

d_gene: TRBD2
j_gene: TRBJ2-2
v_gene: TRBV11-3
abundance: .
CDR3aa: CASSWTSAGGELFF
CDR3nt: TGTGCCAGCAGCTGGACTAGCGCTGGCGGGGAGCTGTTTTTT

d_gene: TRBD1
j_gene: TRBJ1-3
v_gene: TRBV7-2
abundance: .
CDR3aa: CASSRTGTGGNTIYF
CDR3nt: TGTGCCAGCAGCCGGACCGGGACAGGGGGAAACACCATATATTTT

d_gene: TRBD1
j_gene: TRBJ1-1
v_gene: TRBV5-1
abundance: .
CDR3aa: CASSQGQGAAEAFF
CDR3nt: TGCGCCAGCAGCCAGGGACAGGGGGCCGCTGAAGCTTTCTTT

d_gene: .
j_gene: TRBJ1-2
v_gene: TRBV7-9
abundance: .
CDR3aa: CASGTPDLGTRGYTF
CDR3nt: TGTGCCAGCGGCACCCCCGATCTCGGGACTCGCGGCTACACCTTC

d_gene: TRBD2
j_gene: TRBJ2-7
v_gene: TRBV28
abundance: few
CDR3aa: CASSQTSGLVDYEQYF
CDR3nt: TGTGCCAGCAGCCAGACTAGCGGGTTGGTTGACTACGAGCAGTACTTC

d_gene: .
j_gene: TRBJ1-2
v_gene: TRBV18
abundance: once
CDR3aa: CASSPRESDGYTF
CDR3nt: TGTGCCAGCTCACCAAGGGAGAGCGATGGCTACACCTTC

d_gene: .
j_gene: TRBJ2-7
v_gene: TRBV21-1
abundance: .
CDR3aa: CASSPRGGLEQYF
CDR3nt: TGTGCCAGCAGCCCGAGGGGAGGGCTCGAGCAGTACTTC

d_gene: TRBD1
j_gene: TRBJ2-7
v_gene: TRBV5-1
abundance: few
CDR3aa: CASSSTGGSYEQYF
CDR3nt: TGCGCCAGCAGCTCCACAGGGGGCTCGTACGAGCAGTACTTC

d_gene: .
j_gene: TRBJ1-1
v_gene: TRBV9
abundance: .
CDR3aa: CASSVEAGQNTEAFF
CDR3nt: TGTGCCAGCAGCGTAGAGGCAGGGCAGAACACTGAAGCTTTCTTT

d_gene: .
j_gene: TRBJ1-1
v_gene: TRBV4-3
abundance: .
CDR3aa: CASSQEITKSRAFF
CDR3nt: TGCGCCAGCAGCCAAGAGATCACGAAATCGCGAGCTTTCTTT

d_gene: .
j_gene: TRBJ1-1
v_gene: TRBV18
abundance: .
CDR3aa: CASSPASGYTEAFF
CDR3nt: TGTGCCAGCTCACCGGCGTCCGGGTACACTGAAGCTTTCTTT

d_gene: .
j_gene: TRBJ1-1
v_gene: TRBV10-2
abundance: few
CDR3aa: CASSARGVTEAFF
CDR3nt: TGCGCCAGCAGCGCACGGGGGGTCACTGAAGCTTTCTTT

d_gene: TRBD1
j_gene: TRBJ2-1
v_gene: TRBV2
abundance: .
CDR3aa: CASTPGQAAYNEQFF
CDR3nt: TGTGCCAGCACCCCAGGACAGGCCGCCTACAATGAGCAGTTCTTC

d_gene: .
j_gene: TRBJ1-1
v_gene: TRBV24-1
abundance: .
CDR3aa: CATSDPGRAEAFF
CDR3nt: TGTGCCACCAGTGACCCTGGCAGGGCTGAAGCTTTCTTT

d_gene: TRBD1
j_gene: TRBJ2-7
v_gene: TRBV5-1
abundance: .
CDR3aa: CASSLAGQGAPSDEQYF
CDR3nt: TGCGCCAGCAGCTTGGCCGGGCAGGGGGCGCCATCAGACGAGCAGTACTTC

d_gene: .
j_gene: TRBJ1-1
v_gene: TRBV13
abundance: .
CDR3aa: CASSLAQGRGNTEAFF
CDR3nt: TGTGCCAGCAGCTTGGCACAGGGACGAGGGAACACTGAAGCTTTCTTT

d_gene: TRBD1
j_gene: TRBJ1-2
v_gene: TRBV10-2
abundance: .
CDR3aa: CASSVTGDGYTF
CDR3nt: TGCGCCAGCTCCGTGACAGGGGATGGCTACACCTTC

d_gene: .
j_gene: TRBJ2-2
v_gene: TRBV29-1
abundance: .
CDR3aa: CSVASGTGELFF
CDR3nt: TGCAGCGTTGCCTCAGGGACCGGGGAGCTGTTTTTT

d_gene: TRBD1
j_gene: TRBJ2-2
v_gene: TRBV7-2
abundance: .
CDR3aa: CASSLGSAGGSGELFF
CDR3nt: TGTGCCAGCAGCTTGGGCTCGGCAGGGGGTTCCGGGGAGCTGTTTTTT

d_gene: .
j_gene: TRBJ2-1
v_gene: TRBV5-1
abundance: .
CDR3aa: CASSWGSGSSYNEQFF
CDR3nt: TGCGCCAGCAGCTGGGGAAGCGGAAGCTCCTACAATGAGCAGTTCTTC

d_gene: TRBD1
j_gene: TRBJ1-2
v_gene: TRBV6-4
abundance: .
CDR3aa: CASSKSRQGARYGYTF
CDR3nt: TGTGCCAGCAGCAAAAGCCGACAGGGGGCGAGGTATGGCTACACCTTC

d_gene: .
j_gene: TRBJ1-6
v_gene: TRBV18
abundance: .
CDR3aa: CASSLIRGEDSPLHF
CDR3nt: TGTGCCAGCTCACTGATTCGGGGTGAGGATTCACCCCTCCACTTT

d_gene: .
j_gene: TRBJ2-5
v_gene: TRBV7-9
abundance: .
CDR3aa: CASSLPSSGLSQETQYF
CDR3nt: TGTGCCAGCAGCTTACCAAGCTCGGGACTTTCCCAAGAGACCCAGTACTTC

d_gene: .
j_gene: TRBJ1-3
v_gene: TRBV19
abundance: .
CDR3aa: CASSIGLQSGNTIYF
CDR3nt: TGTGCCAGTAGTATAGGCTTACAATCTGGAAACACCATATATTTT

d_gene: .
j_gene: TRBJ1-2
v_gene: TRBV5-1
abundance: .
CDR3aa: CASSSLGYGYTF
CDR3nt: TGCGCCAGCAGTTCACTAGGCTATGGCTACACCTTC

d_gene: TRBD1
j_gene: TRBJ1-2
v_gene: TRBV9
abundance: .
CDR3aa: CASSVAPDRVKGYTF
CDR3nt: TGTGCCAGCAGCGTAGCCCCGGACAGGGTAAAGGGCTACACCTTC

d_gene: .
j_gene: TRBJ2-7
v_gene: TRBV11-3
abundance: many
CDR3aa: CASSLDSGGAEQYF
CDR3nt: TGTGCCAGCAGCTTAGATAGCGGAGGGGCCGAGCAGTACTTC

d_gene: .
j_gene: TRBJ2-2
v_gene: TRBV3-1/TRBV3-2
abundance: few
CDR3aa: CASSQGARTGELFF
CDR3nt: TGTGCCAGCAGCCAAGGGGCCCGAACCGGGGAGCTGTTTTTT

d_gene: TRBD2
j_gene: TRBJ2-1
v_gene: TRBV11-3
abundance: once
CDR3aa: CASSSGTSASSYNEQFF
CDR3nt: TGTGCCAGCAGCTCCGGGACTAGCGCAAGCTCCTACAATGAGCAGTTCTTC

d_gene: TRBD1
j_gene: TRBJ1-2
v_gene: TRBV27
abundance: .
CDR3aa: CASSTQGASYGYTF
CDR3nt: TGTGCCAGCAGTACACAGGGGGCCAGCTATGGCTACACCTTC

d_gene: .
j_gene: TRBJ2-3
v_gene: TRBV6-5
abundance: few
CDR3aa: CASSFTSSTDTQYF
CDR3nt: TGTGCCAGCAGTTTCACTTCCAGCACAGATACGCAGTATTTT

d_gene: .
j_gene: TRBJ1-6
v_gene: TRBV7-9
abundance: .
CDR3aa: CASSLNSGGNSPLHF
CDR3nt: TGTGCCAGCAGCTTAAATTCGGGTGGTAATTCACCCCTCCACTTT

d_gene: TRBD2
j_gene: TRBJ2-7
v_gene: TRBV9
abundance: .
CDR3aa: CASSVTSGRVHEQYF
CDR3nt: TGTGCCAGCAGCGTCACTAGCGGGAGGGTACACGAGCAGTACTTC

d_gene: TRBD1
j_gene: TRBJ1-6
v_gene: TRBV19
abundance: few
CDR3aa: CASTRARDSLGSPLHF
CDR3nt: TGTGCCAGCACTCGCGCCCGGGACAGTTTGGGATCACCCCTCCACTTT

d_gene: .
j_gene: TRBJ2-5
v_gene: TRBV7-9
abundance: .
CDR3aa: CASSLRTEQETQYF
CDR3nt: TGTGCCAGCAGCTTAAGGACAGAGCAGGAGACCCAGTACTTC

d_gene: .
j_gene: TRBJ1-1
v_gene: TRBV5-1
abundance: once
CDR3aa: CASSLGSLSEAFF
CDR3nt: TGCGCCAGCAGCTTGGGGAGTTTGAGTGAAGCTTTCTTT

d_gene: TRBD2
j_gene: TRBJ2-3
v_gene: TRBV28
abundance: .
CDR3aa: CASMVAGGPDTQYF
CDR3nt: TGTGCCAGCATGGTAGCGGGAGGGCCGGATACGCAGTATTTT

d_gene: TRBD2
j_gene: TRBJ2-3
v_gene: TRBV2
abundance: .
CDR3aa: CASISSGRAYGTDTQYF
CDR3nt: TGTGCCAGCATATCAAGCGGGAGGGCCTATGGCACAGATACGCAGTATTTT